This T cell receptor beta chain stems from a study of blood T cell repertoires in COVID-19. TCRdb's table, derived via immunoSEQ multiplex PCR, lists solely in-frame clones and lacks some. The sample lists approximately 270,000 clones, under 85% occurring once. The count of this clone is one. Germline values: CDR1 MNHEY, CDR2 SMNVEV (reference sequence). The V end was cut by 6 bases, the J end by 4 bases, with 9 bases between. The CDR3 covers 13 residues. The origin of this receptor is a human donor with COVID-19, enrolled during active disease. The donor label of this sample is uncertain. The chain links TRBV27 to TRBJ1-4, with D possibly being TRBD1 (6 bases). The sequenced sample consisted of peripheral blood. CDR3 nucleotide sequence: TGTGCCAGCAGGGACAGCATTAATGAAAAACTGTTTTTT. Residues: CASRDSINEKLFF.